This section outlines one TCR beta chain sequence together with its context. Its antigen remains unknown. Unique molecular identifiers were incorporated when the TCRbeta library was constructed. TCRdb reprocessed the PCR reads with MiXCR, giving one entry per CDR3 protein. The sample records a few hundred thousand distinct CDR3 sequences, 25% to 30% being singletons. This record belongs to a study of T-cell reconstitution after alpha-beta-depleted transplantation in children. Overall study findings and caveats: T-cell counts and diversity at one year following transplant were attributed mainly to newly produced T cells. After transplant, at about two months, alpha-beta T cells were reportedly derived from several hundred expanded graft clones.

The germline gives CDR1 DFQATT, CDR2 SNEGSKA (reference sequence). The V end lost 3 bases, the J end lost 6 bases, and 15 bases lay between the germline ends. The CDR3 is 14 residues long. The TCR originated in a boy younger than two with Wiskott-Aldrich syndrome, due to receive a stem cell transplant. Specimen: PBMCs, collected before TCRalphabeta/CD19-depleted stem cell transplant. The chain combines TRBV20-1 with TRBJ2-1, with a weak D call TRBD2 (5 bases). In DNA form, the CDR3 reads TGCAGTGCTAGGGGGAGCCCCCCTTCCAATGAGCAGTTCTTC. Protein product: CSARGSPPSNEQFF.